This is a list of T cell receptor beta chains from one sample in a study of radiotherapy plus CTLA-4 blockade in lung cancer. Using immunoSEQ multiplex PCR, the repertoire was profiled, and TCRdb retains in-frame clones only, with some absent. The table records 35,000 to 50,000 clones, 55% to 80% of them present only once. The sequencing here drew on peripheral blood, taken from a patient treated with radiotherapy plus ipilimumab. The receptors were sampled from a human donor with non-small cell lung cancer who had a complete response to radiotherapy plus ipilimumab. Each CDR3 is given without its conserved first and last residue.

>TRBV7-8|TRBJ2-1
ASSLGRLRRYNEQF
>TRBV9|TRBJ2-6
ASSPRGVGVSGANVLT
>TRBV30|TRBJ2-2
AWSQGNTGELF
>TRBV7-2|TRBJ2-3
ASSLVATGTDTQY
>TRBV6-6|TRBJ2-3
ASSYSFGGGSDTQY
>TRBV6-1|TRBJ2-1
ASSVGLAGIYNEQF
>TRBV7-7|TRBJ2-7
ASSLALQGAQQY
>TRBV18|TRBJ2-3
ASSPVPGVADTQY
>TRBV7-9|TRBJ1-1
ASSLTGWTEAF
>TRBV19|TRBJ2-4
ASSPTGPKNIQY
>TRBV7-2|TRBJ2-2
ASSRRTGTSSGELF
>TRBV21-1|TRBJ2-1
ASSMGDRHTYNEQF
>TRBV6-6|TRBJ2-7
ASSGTGTYEQY
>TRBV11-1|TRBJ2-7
ASSRGDSGSYEQY
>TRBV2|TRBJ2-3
ASSEWASAFGLNTDTQY
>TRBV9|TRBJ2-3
ASSLWSSTDTQY
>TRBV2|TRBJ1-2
ASSKQYGYT
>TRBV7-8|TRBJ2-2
ASSLVPRTSERTGELF
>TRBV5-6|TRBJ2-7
ASSLRDYLTYEQY
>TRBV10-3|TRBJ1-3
AISPGVPSGNTIY
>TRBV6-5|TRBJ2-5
ASRQGAGETQY
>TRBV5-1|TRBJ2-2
ASSPGQETGELF
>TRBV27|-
ASSPPYEQY
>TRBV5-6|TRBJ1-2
ASSLGQGISYGYT
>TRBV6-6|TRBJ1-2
ASSYLGQGAAGYT
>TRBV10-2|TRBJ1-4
ASNEGRRIEKLF
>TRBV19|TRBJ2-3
ASALGPTRDTQY
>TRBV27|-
ASSLSPLAGVYEQY
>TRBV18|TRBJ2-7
ASTTSSTGGLQY
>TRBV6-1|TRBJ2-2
ASSLGTINTGELF
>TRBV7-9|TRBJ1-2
ASSSRTVLNGYT
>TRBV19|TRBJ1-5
ASQWAGQGDQPQH
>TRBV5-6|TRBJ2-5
ASSWMLPGLVKETQY
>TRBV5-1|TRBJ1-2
ASSDRGANYGYT
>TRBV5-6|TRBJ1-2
ASSLSRDRSYGYT
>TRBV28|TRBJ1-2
ASRTGTGDYGYT
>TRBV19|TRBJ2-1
ASSPTSLSHNEQF
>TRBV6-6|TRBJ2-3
ASSYRSGTSTDTQY
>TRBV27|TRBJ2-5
ASSTRRGAQY
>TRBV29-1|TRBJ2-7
SVGQQRDEQY
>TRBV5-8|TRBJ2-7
ASSLVTGMKGEQY
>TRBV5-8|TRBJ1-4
ASSLGAVKNEKLF
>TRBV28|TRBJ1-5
ASATEYSNQPQH
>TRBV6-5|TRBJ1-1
ASNRGGLAF
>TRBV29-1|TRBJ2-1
SVLNRGNVYEQF
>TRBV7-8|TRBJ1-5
ASSLASGPGSNQPQH
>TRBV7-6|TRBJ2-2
ASSLMATGELF
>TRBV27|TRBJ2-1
ASSSRGGRAAYNEQF
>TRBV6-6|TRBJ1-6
ASSYSRTGGAPLH